This T cell receptor (beta chain) was sequenced during a study of blood T cell repertoires in COVID-19. As for the study in general: Italy, Spain and the United States were the sources of the convalescent and acute COVID-19 samples.

CDR3 length equals 13 residues. Trimming removed 8 bases from V and 5 bases from J; junction bases left unmatched: 4. In germline, CDR1 is MNHEY, CDR2 SVGAGI. Data came from immunoSEQ multiplex PCR; TCRdb stores just in-frame clones and leaves some out. The sample yields about 170,000 clones, around 82% seen once. Cohort assignment relied on participant-reported clinical history. This receptor was obtained from a woman in her forties or fifties in a cohort exposed to, infected with or recovered from COVID-19 (not recorded which). Sequenced sample: PBMCs or T cells enriched from blood (not recorded which). This rearrangement joins TRBV6-5 to TRBJ2-1, with TRBD1 matching 9 bases. CDR3 coding DNA: TGTGCCAGCCAGACAGGGGGGGACAATGAGCAGTTCTTC. Encoded protein: CASQTGGDNEQFF.